These 32 T cell receptor beta chains were all obtained from the same sample, sequenced in a study of shared clonotypes between healthy human individuals. The method was immunoSEQ multiplex PCR; TCRdb's version includes in-frame clones alone and lacks a portion of them. Here the sample spans roughly 2,500,000 clones, over 85% being singletons. The source material was naive CD4+ T cells from PBMCs. Sample subset: CD45RA+ positively selected. The receptors originated from a man aged 18-30 years in good health. Some clones in this sample may be carry-over from other donors' samples.

The V gene is TRBV5-1, the J gene TRBJ1-2; TRBD1 agrees at 7 bases. With 4 bases clipped from V and 4 bases from J, the junction kept 7 bases outside the gene matches. Germline V gives CDR1 SGHRS, CDR2 YFSETQ. There are 14 residues in the CDR3. Here the CDR3 DNA reads TGCGCCAGCAGCGAACCAGGGGGTCTCTATGGCTACACCTTC. As protein: CASSEPGGLYGYTF.

This clone was observed a few times. The V gene is TRBV27, the J gene TRBJ1-2; D unclear. Trimming stripped 5 bases from V and 8 bases from J, with 15 bases between. The germline CDR1 and CDR2 sequences are MNHEY and SMNVEV (reference sequence). The CDR3 extends over 13 amino acids. The CDR3 DNA follows: TGTGCCAGCAGTGCCGAGGCCCCAGTGGGCTACACCTTC. Translating gives CASSAEAPVGYTF.

V usage is TRBV2 and J usage is TRBJ2-5; D uncertain. The germline gives CDR1 SNHLY, CDR2 FYNNEI. The CDR3 totals 13 residues. V was pared by 5 bases and J by 8 bases, with 15 bases between. The CDR3: CASSTPRPGTQYF. The CDR3 nucleotides read TGTGCCAGCAGTACCCCCAGGCCCGGCACCCAGTACTTC.

The rearrangement joins TRBV7-2 to TRBJ2-3, with 13 bases fitting TRBD2. This CDR3 spans 18 amino acids. The junction had 8 bases not matched to a gene; V was cut back by 4 bases and J by 1 base. The germline gives CDR1 SGHTA, CDR2 FQGNSA. The CDR3 coding sequence is TGTGCCAGCAGCTCAGATGGGACTAGCGGGACTCGCACAGATACGCAGTATTTT. Encoded protein: CASSSDGTSGTRTDTQYF.

This clone was observed a single time. The V call is TRBV10-3, the J call TRBJ2-5; D is unresolved. The CDR3 extends over 12 amino acids. V was clipped by 2 bases and J by 5 bases, with 6 bases between them. Germline values: CDR1 ENHRY, CDR2 SYGVKD. CDR3 sequence (DNA): TGTGCCATCAGTGAGCCCACGGAGACCCAGTACTTC. The encoded protein is CAISEPTETQYF.

The J gene is TRBJ2-7, the V gene TRBV9, with 10 nucleotides matching TRBD2. The CDR3 length is 15 residues. Germline trimming cut 3 bases from V and 3 bases from J; bases unmatched to any gene: 6. CDR1 is SGDLS and CDR2 is YYNGEE in the germline V gene. CDR3 DNA: TGTGCCAGCAGCGAAGGACTAGCGGCAAACTACGAGCAGTACTTC. Translating it yields CASSEGLAANYEQYF.

The chain carries TRBV2 and TRBJ1-1; tentative D call: TRBD1 (6 bases). Trimming took 6 bases from V and 1 from J, leaving 15 bases between them. Germline CDR1 SNHLY, CDR2 FYNNEI. This CDR3 contains 15 residues. The CDR3 region is CASSPRQDRNTEAFF. Written as DNA, the CDR3 is TGTGCCAGCAGCCCTCGACAGGACAGGAACACTGAAGCTTTCTTT.

The V call is TRBV6-1, the J call TRBJ2-5, with 8 bases matching TRBD2. The CDR3 is 14 residues long. CDR1 and CDR2 (germline): MNHNS, SASEGT. The J segment lost 3 bases and the V segment lost 2 bases, leaving 2 bases of the junction unmatched. CDR3 loop: CASSETSGEETQYF. CDR3 DNA: TGTGCCAGCAGTGAAACTAGCGGAGAAGAGACCCAGTACTTC.

The V and J genes are TRBV19 and TRBJ1-2, with D hard to call. CDR3 length: 17 residues. Deletions cut 5 bases from V and 4 bases from J, with 23 bases between. Germline loops: CDR1 LNHDA, CDR2 SQIVND (reference sequence). The CDR3 DNA is TGTGCCAGTAGTTCCACCTGGTTTGAATCCCGCATCTATGGCTACACCTTC. Protein: CASSSTWFESRIYGYTF.

This chain connects TRBV29-1 to TRBJ2-7; no reliable D call. Trimming cost V 6 bases and J 2 bases, with 11 bases left between them. Germline V gene lookup returns CDR1 SQVTM and CDR2 ANQGSEA. This CDR3 spans 12 amino acids. The CDR3 DNA reads TGCAGCGTATCGCCAGACCCCTACGAGCAGTACTTC. Translating gives CSVSPDPYEQYF.

The J gene is TRBJ2-7, the V gene TRBV6-6; a weak D match, TRBD1 (6 bases). The CDR3 extends over 12 amino acids. Germline V gene sequence: CDR1 MNHNY, CDR2 SVGAGI (reference sequence). Trimming shortened V by 10 bases and J by 2 bases, and 12 bases separated the two germline ends. The chain's CDR3 is CATLQGPYEQYF. The CDR3 coding sequence is TGTGCCACCCTACAGGGTCCCTACGAGCAGTACTTC.

The CDR3 sequence: CASSLRGAASYEQYF. The CDR3 DNA is TGTGCCAGCAGTTTACGGGGGGCGGCCTCCTACGAGCAGTACTTC. The chain recombines TRBV28 with TRBJ2-7, with D possibly being TRBD2 (7 bases). The CDR3 has 15 residues. From germline, CDR1 is MDHEN and CDR2 SYDVKM. Trimming removed 2 bases at V and 0 bases at J, with 11 bases between.

The chain is built from TRBV11-2 and TRBJ1-5, with a weak D call TRBD1 (6 bases). The CDR3 loop spans 16 amino acids. The V and J ends lost 5 bases and 0 bases respectively, with 14 bases between them. Germline V gene data show CDR1 as SGHAT and CDR2 as FQNNGV. CDR3 sequence reads: CASSPRTAYSNQPQHF. The CDR3 DNA reads TGTGCCAGCAGCCCTCGGACAGCTTATAGCAATCAGCCCCAGCATTTT.

The rearrangement uses TRBV30 and TRBJ2-5, with TRBD2 matching over 13 bases. The closer fit of TRBJ2-7 to the DNA end suggests the J call may be wrong. In germline, CDR1 is GTSNPN, CDR2 SVGIG (reference sequence). This CDR3 region has 14 residues. CDR3 residues: CAGSGTSGTYEQYF. The CDR3 DNA follows: TGTGCCGGGTCCGGGACTAGCGGGACCTACGAGCAGTACTTC.

The chain is built from TRBV9 and TRBJ1-2, with D perhaps TRBD1 (5 bases). V was pared by 0 bases and J by 5 bases, with 11 bases between. This CDR3 region has 14 residues. Germline values: CDR1 SGDLS, CDR2 YYNGEE. The CDR3: CASSVEAGMYGYTF. Here the CDR3 DNA reads TGTGCCAGCAGCGTAGAAGCAGGGATGTATGGCTACACCTTC.

The V gene is TRBV11-1, the J gene TRBJ2-1; D gene unclear. With 0 bases removed from V and 2 bases from J, the gap between germline ends came to 2 bases. This CDR3 has 13 amino acids. Germline V gene lookup returns CDR1 SGHAT and CDR2 FQDESV (reference sequence). The CDR3 DNA follows: TGTGCCAGCAGCTTAGCGGCCTACAATGAGCAGTTCTTC. Translating it yields CASSLAAYNEQFF.

This rearrangement joins TRBV11-3 to TRBJ2-7; no firm D call. The CDR3 has 13 residues. Trimming removed 5 bases from V and 7 bases from J, with 15 bases in between. Germline V CDR1 and CDR2: SGHNT, YENEEA. The chain's CDR3 is CASSAMAFVEQYF. For the CDR3, the DNA is TGTGCCAGCAGCGCGATGGCCTTCGTGGAGCAGTACTTC.

As DNA, the CDR3 is TGCGCCAGCAGCCAAAACCAGGGGTACGGCTACACCTTC. Translated, it gives CASSQNQGYGYTF. The V call is TRBV4-3, the J call TRBJ1-2, with D possibly matching TRBD1 (6 bases). From germline, CDR1 is LGHNA and CDR2 YSLEER. The length of the CDR3 is 13 residues. Between the trimmed V and J ends, which lost 2 bases and 8 bases, there was a span of 12 bases.

The chain uses TRBV15 and TRBJ2-7; 9 bases align to TRBD1. V shed 6 bases, J shed 2 bases, and the junction held 8 bases outside the gene matches. The CDR3 runs 15 residues. Germline V CDR1 and CDR2: LNHNV, YYDKDF (reference sequence). The CDR3 DNA reads as TGTGCCACCAGAATATACGGGACAGGGCCCTACGAGCAGTACTTC. This codes for CATRIYGTGPYEQYF.

This chain connects TRBV7-3 to TRBJ1-5, with no clear D. V lost 4 bases and J lost 6, with 10 bases in between. CDR1 SGHTA and CDR2 FQGTGA come from the germline V gene. The CDR3 loop spans 13 amino acids. The CDR3 here is CASSSNPGQPQHF. The CDR3, as DNA: TGTGCCAGCAGCTCGAACCCTGGTCAGCCCCAGCATTTT.

The J gene is TRBJ1-2, the V gene TRBV7-3, with D hard to call. The CDR3 totals 13 residues. Per germline, CDR1 SGHTA and CDR2 FQGTGA. The V end lost 0 bases, the J end lost 6 bases, and 8 bases lay between the germline ends. The CDR3: CASSLTSEDGYTF. The CDR3 DNA reads as TGTGCCAGCAGCTTAACGTCGGAGGATGGCTACACCTTC.

The gene calls are TRBV6-1 and TRBJ2-3; 10 bases match TRBD2. This CDR3 comprises 17 residues. CDR1 is MNHNS, CDR2 SASEGT, per germline. After removal of 4 bases from V and 4 bases from J, the junction contained 11 bases not matched to a gene. The CDR3 nucleotides read TGTGCCAGCAGTGTCCTAGGACTAGCGGTAGCCCCAGATACGCAGTATTTT. It yields the protein CASSVLGLAVAPDTQYF.

The rearrangement links TRBV19 to TRBJ2-7; the match to TRBD2 covers 9 bases. CDR1 and CDR2 from the germline V gene are LNHDA and SQIVND (reference sequence). Trimming at V came to 4 bases and at J to 3 bases, leaving 7 bases not matched to a gene. The CDR3 has 15 residues. The CDR3 region has the DNA TGTGCCAGTAGTAAAACTAGCGGGCGCCGCTACGAGCAGTACTTC. It translates to CASSKTSGRRYEQYF.

Notes on this clone: At the DNA level, this CDR3 is encoded by other sequences in the same sample as well. The V call is TRBV20-1, the J call TRBJ2-7; D not certain. V lost 2 bases, J lost 3 bases, and 5 bases lay in between. Germline V gives CDR1 DFQATT, CDR2 SNEGSKA (reference sequence). The CDR3 extends over 11 amino acids. CDR3 in amino acids: CSARPYYEQYF. Here the CDR3 DNA reads TGCAGTGCTAGACCTTACTACGAGCAGTACTTC.

This chain joins TRBV7-8 and TRBJ1-5; unclear D gene. There are 14 residues in the CDR3. Trimming took off 4 bases at V and 2 bases at J, with 9 bases between the two ends. Germline-derived CDR1 and CDR2 are SGHVS and FQNEAQ. In DNA, the CDR3 is TGTGCCAGCAGCTCCATGGGAGGCAATCAGCCCCAGCATTTT. Translating it yields CASSSMGGNQPQHF.

The count of this clone is one. The rearrangement joins TRBV18 to TRBJ2-7; D unresolved. Trimming cost V 2 bases and J 5 bases, with 16 bases left between them. Germline V gives CDR1 KGHSH, CDR2 LQKENI. The length of the CDR3 is 15 residues. In DNA, the CDR3 is TGTGCCAGCTCACCATCGAGAATCAAAATTGACGAGCAGTACTTC. Translated: CASSPSRIKIDEQYF.

The chain has TRBV28 and TRBJ1-1; the D gene is possibly TRBD1 (6 bases). Per germline, CDR1 MDHEN and CDR2 SYDVKM. The CDR3 is 14 amino acids. V dropped 5 bases and J dropped 11 bases, with 21 bases sitting between them. CDR3 loop: CASSTTGNPVRAFF. In DNA, the CDR3 is TGTGCCAGCAGTACAACAGGGAACCCTGTGCGGGCTTTCTTT.

The J gene is TRBJ2-5, the V gene TRBV6-1, with a possible D match to TRBD2 (6 bases). The ends were cut back, 3 bases at V and 2 bases at J, with 13 bases in the middle. Germline CDR1 reads MNHNS; CDR2 reads SASEGT. The CDR3 is 15 amino acids. In nucleotides, the CDR3 is TGTGCCAGCAGTGAGGTCCCCGGAGGGCAAGAGACCCAGTACTTC. Its translation is CASSEVPGGQETQYF.

The V and J genes are TRBV9 and TRBJ2-3; no definite D call. The germline V gene encodes CDR1 SGDLS and CDR2 YYNGEE. CDR3 size: 16 residues. Trimming cost V 0 bases and J 2 bases, with 13 bases left between them. CDR3 nucleotides: TGTGCCAGCAGCGTAGGTGTAGACTTATCCACAGATACGCAGTATTTT. Its translation is CASSVGVDLSTDTQYF.

Concerning this clone: At one of its ends the junction is not consistent with the germline gene, which may arise from a read error. This chain links TRBV10-1 with TRBJ2-7, with no clear D. Germline loops: CDR1 WNHNN, CDR2 SYGVQD (reference sequence). This CDR3 has 13 amino acids. CDR3 DNA sequence: TGCGCCAGCAGTGAGTCCTCGACGCGAGGCCAGGACTTC. This codes for CASSESSTRGQDF.

V usage is TRBV28 and J usage is TRBJ2-4; TRBD1 matches at 9 bases. This CDR3 has 15 amino acids. Per the germline V gene, CDR1 is MDHEN and CDR2 is SYDVKM. V gave up 5 bases and J gave up 7 bases; unmatched junction bases: 9. DNA of the CDR3: TGTGCCAGCAGTAGACGGACAGGGGATTCGAACATTCAGTACTTC. This sequence encodes CASSRRTGDSNIQYF. Using reference TRBV28 and TRBJ2-4 for the parts outside the CDR3, the full variable domain is DVKVTQSSRYLVKRTGEKVFLECVQDMDHENMFWYRQDPGLGLRLIYFSYDVKMKEKGDIPEGYSVSREKKERFSLILESASTNQTSMYLCASSRRTGDSNIQYFGAGTRLSVL.

The chain couples TRBV28 to TRBJ2-6; 10 nucleotides agree with TRBD2. The V gene end was trimmed by 7 bases and the J gene end by 4 bases; junction bases not matched to a gene: 7. Germline-derived CDR1 and CDR2 are MDHEN and SYDVKM. This CDR3 is 16 amino acids long. CDR3 DNA sequence: TGTGCCAGCACTCTAGCGGGAGTTTCCGGGGCCAACGTCCTGACTTTC. Protein product: CASTLAGVSGANVLTF.